These T cell receptor beta chains were read from a single sample in a study of response to subunit inactivated influenza vaccine. One entry per CDR3 protein, called by TCRdb with MiXCR from the RT-PCR reads. The table records 550,000 to 800,000 distinct CDR3 sequences, more than 15% of them present only once. The sequenced sample was PBMCs from blood, obtained about 11 days after vaccination. Receptors were obtained from a man aged 50 to 60 who received an inactivated influenza vaccine. Each CDR3 is given with its conserved first and last residue. D genes are given only for firm matches. A clone size is listed for some rows: how often the clone was seen (once, few, many), or a class if it is expanded.

CDR3nt	CDR3aa	abundance	v_gene	d_gene	j_gene
TGTGCCAGCAGCATACAGGAGTATGGCGGGGAGCTGTTTTTT	CASSIQEYGGELFF	-	TRBV9	-	TRBJ2-2
TGTGCCTGGAGTGTACCTGGGACAGCGATTCCCTACGAGCAGTACTTC	CAWSVPGTAIPYEQYF	few	TRBV30	TRBD1	TRBJ2-7
TGTGCCAGCAGCGCACCCCCGGGACAGAGAGTTAGACTTCCGAACTACGAGCAGTACTTC	CASSAPPGQRVRLPNYEQYF	few	TRBV11-1	TRBD1	TRBJ2-7
TGTGCCAGCAGCTTATCCGGGACGAGCTCCTATAATTCACCCCTCCACTTT	CASSLSGTSSYNSPLHF	-	TRBV7-2	-	TRBJ1-6
TGCAGTGCTAGAGTTACTAGCGGGAGACCAGATACGCAGTATTTT	CSARVTSGRPDTQYF	-	TRBV20-1	TRBD2	TRBJ2-3
TGTGCCAGCAGTTACTCGGTAACTGGAGAGCAGTACTTC	CASSYSVTGEQYF	-	TRBV6-2/TRBV6-3	-	TRBJ2-7
TGTGCCTTGGTGCGGAGGGCCTATCGGAGCTCCTACAATGAGCAGTTCTTC	CALVRRAYRSSYNEQFF	-	TRBV30	-	TRBJ2-1
TGCAGTGCAGGAGCATTAACCTACGAGCAGTACTTC	CSAGALTYEQYF	few	TRBV20-1	-	TRBJ2-7
TGCGCCAGCAGCCAAGGAGAAGGGACGGGGGTTGGCACTGAAGCTTTCTTT	CASSQGEGTGVGTEAFF	-	TRBV4-3	-	TRBJ1-1
TGTGCCAGCAGCCCTGAGGGGGGCGGGAGTTGGTACGAGCAGTACTTC	CASSPEGGGSWYEQYF	-	TRBV4-2	-	TRBJ2-7
TGTGCCAGCACGTATGGGGGAAATGAGCAGTTCTTC	CASTYGGNEQFF	few	TRBV12-3/TRBV12-4	-	TRBJ2-1
TGCAGTGCTAGAGTCAGGACAGGGGGCCGTTTCACTGAAGCTTTCTTT	CSARVRTGGRFTEAFF	-	TRBV20-1	TRBD1	TRBJ1-1
TGTGCCAGCAGCCCTGAGGGGGGTTCTACCGGGGAGCTGTTTTTT	CASSPEGGSTGELFF	few	TRBV12-3/TRBV12-4	-	TRBJ2-2
TGCGCCAGCAGCTTGCGCGCGTTAGATGTTACGCAGTATTTT	CASSLRALDVTQYF	few	TRBV5-1	-	TRBJ2-3
TGTGCCAGCAGTAAGCCGGGACAGGGGGCGACGGAGCTGTTTTTT	CASSKPGQGATELFF	few	TRBV25-1	TRBD1	TRBJ2-2
TGTGCCAGCAACTCCTGGCCCCGGATCACAGATACGCAGTATTTT	CASNSWPRITDTQYF	few	TRBV12-3/TRBV12-4	-	TRBJ2-3
TGCAGTGCTAGAGATAGTCGACTAGCGGAGCTCTTGAATACGCAGTATTTT	CSARDSRLAELLNTQYF	-	TRBV20-1	TRBD2	TRBJ2-3
TGTGCCAGCAGCGACGGGACACCAACGCAGTACTTC	CASSDGTPTQYF	few	TRBV7-2	-	TRBJ2-7
TGCGCCAGCTACGCGGGGGGAATATACAATGAGCAGTTCTTC	CASYAGGIYNEQFF	-	TRBV5-1	TRBD2	TRBJ2-1
TGTGCCAGCATGGGACTAGCGGGGGGAAACGAGCAGTACTTC	CASMGLAGGNEQYF	-	TRBV2	TRBD2	TRBJ2-7
TGTGCCAGCAGCCAGACAGATGGGGATACGCAGTATTTT	CASSQTDGDTQYF	few	TRBV4-2	-	TRBJ2-3
TGTGCCAGCATCGTCGGGACTGAAGCTTTCTTT	CASIVGTEAFF	-	TRBV7-9	-	TRBJ1-1
TGTGCCAGCAGTTTAAAGCAGACCTACGAGCAGTACTTC	CASSLKQTYEQYF	-	TRBV27	-	TRBJ2-7
TGTGCCATCAGCCAAAGGCATAAGCGGGAGGGCACAGATACGCAGTATTTT	CAISQRHKREGTDTQYF	-	TRBV10-3	TRBD2	TRBJ2-3
TGTGCCTGGAGCGCAGACGCTCCCGGGGTCAGTGAGCAGTTCTTC	CAWSADAPGVSEQFF	-	TRBV30	-	TRBJ2-1
TGTGCCACCAGCAGAGATGCTAGCGGGAGGGCCGGGTCCAAAAACATTCAGTACTTC	CATSRDASGRAGSKNIQYF	few	TRBV15	TRBD2	TRBJ2-4
TGTGCCAGCTCCCACAGCGCGACGACCCAAGAGACCCAGTACTTC	CASSHSATTQETQYF	few	TRBV3-1	-	TRBJ2-5
TGCAGTGCTACCGAACAGGGAGATCAGCCCCAGCATTTT	CSATEQGDQPQHF	-	TRBV20-1	-	TRBJ1-5
TGTGCCATCAGTGTGGAACACAACTCCTACGAGCAGTACTTC	CAISVEHNSYEQYF	once	TRBV10-3	-	TRBJ2-7
TGTGCCAGCAGCTTAGCCAGGGGACAAAGCACAGATACGCAGTATTTT	CASSLARGQSTDTQYF	few	TRBV7-2	-	TRBJ2-3
TGTGCCAGCAGCCGGGGGGACAGGGATGTCAATGAGCAGTTCTTC	CASSRGDRDVNEQFF	few	TRBV28	TRBD1	TRBJ2-1
TGCAGTGCTGGATTCCGGCGGGTTGGAGCCACAGATACGCAGTATTTT	CSAGFRRVGATDTQYF	few	TRBV20-1	-	TRBJ2-3
TGCAGTGCTAGAGACAGGACAGTTAGCAATCAGCCCCAGCATTTT	CSARDRTVSNQPQHF	few	TRBV20-1	-	TRBJ1-5
TGCGCCAGCAGCCAAGACCTAGCGGGAGTCCCCCCGGATACGCAGTATTTT	CASSQDLAGVPPDTQYF	-	TRBV4-3	TRBD2	TRBJ2-3
TGTGCCACCAGTGACACGGGACGGCCACCCTACGAGCAGTACTTC	CATSDTGRPPYEQYF	few	TRBV24-1	-	TRBJ2-7
TGTGCCAGCAGCAAGAGGCCTGGACAGGCCTCTGGGGCCAACGTCCTGACTTTC	CASSKRPGQASGANVLTF	few	TRBV11-2	TRBD1	TRBJ2-6
TGTGCCTGGAACCGCAGGGTCTCAAAGCCGAACACCGGGGAGCTGTTTTTT	CAWNRRVSKPNTGELFF	once	TRBV30	-	TRBJ2-2
TGCAGTGTTACGGCAGGGGCGGACTACGAGCAGTACTTC	CSVTAGADYEQYF	few	TRBV20-1	-	TRBJ2-7
TGTGCCAGCAGTTCCCCCCATTCACCCCTCCACTTT	CASSSPHSPLHF	few	TRBV28	-	TRBJ1-6
TGTGCCAGCAGCCCCCACCTGGGCAGGGGATCACCCCTCCACTTT	CASSPHLGRGSPLHF	-	TRBV7-2	-	TRBJ1-6
TGTGCCAGCAGTTTAGGCGTTCGGGAGGGGGCCGGGGCCAACGTCCTGACTTTC	CASSLGVREGAGANVLTF	-	TRBV27	-	TRBJ2-6
TGTGCCAGCAGCTCGAGGGAACTTAGAGGTGAAAAACTGTTTTTT	CASSSRELRGEKLFF	-	TRBV7-2	-	TRBJ1-4
TGTGCCAGCTCACCACGGTCAGGGGGCGGATATGAGCAGTACTTC	CASSPRSGGGYEQYF	-	TRBV18	TRBD1	TRBJ2-7